These T cell receptor beta chains were read from a single sample in a study of blood T cells in healthy people across ages. One entry per CDR3 protein, called by TCRdb with MiXCR from the 5' RACE reads. The sample shows approximately 850,000 distinct CDR3 sequences, approximately 48% of them seen only once. The specimen was blood. All receptors derive from a man between 60 and 75 years old in good health. The CDR3 runs from the conserved cysteine through the conserved F or W. Fields, in order: J gene, V gene, CDR3 length, clone size, D gene, CDR3 DNA, CDR3 protein. D genes are given only for firm matches. Expanded clones are given a class, and other clones once, few, many or no size at all.

>TRBJ1-1|TRBV3-1|13|NA|NA
TGTGCCAGCAGCCAAGTCTTGCAGACCGAAGCTTTCTTT
CASSQVLQTEAFF
>TRBJ1-2|TRBV7-2|13|once|TRBD1
TGTGCCAGCAGCTCCTCAGGGGGCCTTGGCTACGCCTTC
CASSSSGGLGYAF
>TRBJ2-3|TRBV4-3|15|NA|NA
TGCGCCAGCAGCCAAGATGTGGGGGAGGTCCCTACGCAGTATTTT
CASSQDVGEVPTQYF
>TRBJ1-1|TRBV7-3|14|few|NA
TGTGCCAGCAGTCAAACGGCTGGGGGCACTGAAGCTTTCTTT
CASSQTAGGTEAFF
>TRBJ2-5|TRBV5-1|14|NA|NA
TGCGCCAGCAGCTCACAGGGAACGGGAGAGACCCAGTACTTC
CASSSQGTGETQYF
>TRBJ1-4|TRBV3-1|16|NA|NA
TGTGCCAGCAGCCAGTTTGGGGGGAGGAATAATGAAAAACTGTTTTTT
CASSQFGGRNNEKLFF
>TRBJ2-5|TRBV6-2/TRBV6-3|13|NA|TRBD2
TGTGCCAGCCTCCGGGGGGGCCTGGAGACCCAGTACTTC
CASLRGGLETQYF
>TRBJ2-7|TRBV5-1|15|few|NA
TGCGCCAGCAGCTTGAGGGCAGATACTAGTTACGAGCAGTACTTC
CASSLRADTSYEQYF
>TRBJ2-7|TRBV5-1|13|NA|NA
TGCGCCAGCAGTCCACCTCACAACTACGAGCAGTACTTC
CASSPPHNYEQYF
>TRBJ2-4|TRBV11-3|13|NA|NA
TGTGCCAGCAGCGTAGGGGAGAGAAACATTCAGTACTTC
CASSVGERNIQYF
>TRBJ1-4|TRBV27|14|NA|NA
TGTGCCAGCAAGCGGGACACTGTCGCTGAAAAACTGTTTTTT
CASKRDTVAEKLFF
>TRBJ2-4|TRBV20-1|15|few|TRBD2
TGCAGTGCTAGAGACGGGGGGAAAGCCAAAAACATTCAGTACTTC
CSARDGGKAKNIQYF
>TRBJ2-5|TRBV29-1|15|few|TRBD2
TGCAGCGTTGAAGATGTAGCGGGACCCTACAATGAGCAGTACTTC
CSVEDVAGPYNEQYF
>TRBJ1-2|TRBV6-2/TRBV6-3|12|many|NA
TGTGCCAGCAGTTCCCCGGGCTATGGCTACACCTTC
CASSSPGYGYTF
>TRBJ2-4|TRBV14|14|NA|NA
TGTGCCAGCAGCCAACCGGAAGATCCGGGCATTCAGTACTTC
CASSQPEDPGIQYF
>TRBJ2-1|TRBV20-1|18|NA|TRBD2
TGCAGTGCTAGAGGAGGGACTAGCGGGGGCTCCCTCTACAATGGGCAGTTCTTC
CSARGGTSGGSLYNGQFF
>TRBJ2-1|TRBV19|15|NA|NA
TGTGCCAGTAAAGGGACCGGTAGCTCCTACAATGAGCAGTTCTTC
CASKGTGSSYNEQFF
>TRBJ1-4|TRBV5-5|15|few|NA
TGTGCCAGCAGCTTTCCATGGGGGGGGAACGAAAAACTGTTTTTT
CASSFPWGGNEKLFF
>TRBJ2-3|TRBV20-1|16|NA|TRBD2
TGCAGTGCTAGAGATACTAGCGGGGGTCGGGCAGATACGCAGTATTTT
CSARDTSGGRADTQYF
>TRBJ2-7|TRBV4-1|13|NA|NA
TGCGCCAGCAGCCAAGATGGCAAGTACGAGCAGTACTTC
CASSQDGKYEQYF
>TRBJ1-5|TRBV7-2|15|few|NA
TGTGCCAGCAGCTCAGGTGGCAGGACGGGACAGCCCCAGCATTTT
CASSSGGRTGQPQHF
>TRBJ2-5|TRBV6-6|14|NA|NA
TGTGCCAGCAGTTACACGGCCCGGGGAGAGACCCTGTACTTC
CASSYTARGETLYF
>TRBJ1-5|TRBV20-1|16|few|TRBD1
TGCAGTGCTTCCCCAATTCTGGACAGGGACAATCAGCCCCAGCATTTT
CSASPILDRDNQPQHF
>TRBJ2-5|TRBV5-1|15|NA|TRBD1
TGCGCCAGCAGCTTACAGGGGGCGCGGGGAGAGACCCAGTACTTC
CASSLQGARGETQYF
>TRBJ2-1|TRBV5-5|15|NA|NA
TGTGCCAGCAGCCCCGCCGGGGGTATATACAATGAGCAGTTCTTC
CASSPAGGIYNEQFF
>TRBJ2-7|TRBV6-5|16|few|NA
TGTGCCAGCAGTAACCCCGGAGGTGAGGCTTCCTACGAGCAGTACTTC
CASSNPGGEASYEQYF
>TRBJ2-5|TRBV5-5|13|NA|TRBD2
TGTGCCAGCAAAGAGCGGGGGGCCAATGAGCAGTACTTC
CASKERGANEQYF
>TRBJ2-1|TRBV14|16|NA|NA
TGTGCCAGCAGCCAAGATCCAGCTAGCTCCTACAATGAGCAGTTCTTC
CASSQDPASSYNEQFF
>TRBJ1-1|TRBV20-1|15|NA|TRBD1
TGCAGTGCAACCGGACAGGGGAAGCCGAACACTGAAGCTTTCTTT
CSATGQGKPNTEAFF
>TRBJ2-1|TRBV6-1|16|few|TRBD1
TGTGCCAGCAACCTCCTCCAGGGGGTGGCCTCTAATGAGCAGTTCTTC
CASNLLQGVASNEQFF
>TRBJ2-7|TRBV6-5|14|NA|TRBD2
TGTGCCAGCAGGAGGACTAGCGGCCTAGGGGAGCAGTACTTC
CASRRTSGLGEQYF
>TRBJ2-3|TRBV7-9|16|NA|NA
TGTGCCAGCAGCTTAGCGCTCGGGGGAGGCACAGATACGCAGTATTTT
CASSLALGGGTDTQYF
>TRBJ2-7|TRBV10-3|13|NA|TRBD1
TGTGCCATCCAAGGACAGGGGATAAACGAGCAGTACTTC
CAIQGQGINEQYF
>TRBJ1-3|TRBV4-1|14|NA|TRBD1
TGCGCCAGCAGCAACCGTCCGGGGACAGACACCATATATTTT
CASSNRPGTDTIYF
>TRBJ2-2|TRBV11-2|18|few|NA
TGTGCCAGCAGTCCAAGAGCCAGGAGCCCTTCGAACACCGGGGAGCTGTTTTTT
CASSPRARSPSNTGELFF
>TRBJ2-7|TRBV7-9|14|many|TRBD2
TGTGCCAGCAGCTTTCCAGCGGGGGCCTACGAGCAGTACTTC
CASSFPAGAYEQYF
>TRBJ2-1|TRBV7-9|15|NA|TRBD2
TGTGCCAGCAAGCGGGGGGGCCTTGCCTACAATGAGCAGTTCTTC
CASKRGGLAYNEQFF
>TRBJ2-2|TRBV29-1|14|NA|TRBD2
TGCAGCGTACGACAGAGCGGGAGCACCGGGGAGCTGTTTTTT
CSVRQSGSTGELFF
>TRBJ2-3|TRBV12-3/TRBV12-4|14|NA|NA
TGTGCCAGCAGAAGAAGTTTAAGCACAGATACGCAGTATTTT
CASRRSLSTDTQYF
>TRBJ2-3|TRBV7-2|17|NA|TRBD2
TGTGCCAGCAGCTGGGGGACTAGCGGGGGGTCTCTTCATACGCAGTATTTT
CASSWGTSGGSLHTQYF
>TRBJ2-7|TRBV7-2|15|few|TRBD1
TGTGCCAGCAGCTTATGGGACAGCTTGACCTACGAGCAGTACTTC
CASSLWDSLTYEQYF
>TRBJ2-5|TRBV7-2|16|once|TRBD1
TGTGCCAGCAGCTTAACGTGGAGTACAGGGGGAGAGACCCAGTACTTC
CASSLTWSTGGETQYF
>TRBJ2-5|TRBV20-1|13|NA|NA
TGCAGTGCTAGAGCCCCCGGGCCTGGGAAGGGGTACTTC
CSARAPGPGKGYF
>TRBJ2-1|TRBV20-1|13|NA|NA
TGCAGTGCGCTGAGAGGGGGAAACAATGAGCAGTTCTTC
CSALRGGNNEQFF
>TRBJ1-6|TRBV12-3/TRBV12-4|13|NA|NA
TGTGCCAGCAGTTTGTATAGAGGTTCACCCCTCCACTTT
CASSLYRGSPLHF
>TRBJ2-2|TRBV6-5|11|NA|NA
TGTGCCAGCGGCTCCCGCGGGGAGCTGTTTTTT
CASGSRGELFF
>TRBJ2-7|TRBV28|12|NA|NA
TGTGCCAGCATGCAGGGGGGCTACGAGCAGTACTTC
CASMQGGYEQYF
>TRBJ2-7|TRBV6-6|15|NA|NA
TGTGCCAGCAGTTACCTATTAGGGGGGATGGGGGAGCAGTACTTC
CASSYLLGGMGEQYF
>TRBJ1-1|TRBV18|14|NA|NA
TGTGCCAGCTCATCGGACAGCGGGCGTCCTGAAGCTTTCTTT
CASSSDSGRPEAFF
>TRBJ2-1|TRBV6-6|15|NA|NA
TGTGCCAGCAGAACAACCGGGACGGACTACAATGAGCAGTTCTTC
CASRTTGTDYNEQFF
>TRBJ2-3|TRBV7-2|13|NA|NA
TGTGCCAGCCGCGGGCTAGTGACAGATACGCAGTATTTT
CASRGLVTDTQYF
>TRBJ2-5|TRBV3-1|17|few|NA
TGTGCCAGCAGCCAAGATTTAATTCAGGGTGGGCAAGAGACCCAGTACTTC
CASSQDLIQGGQETQYF
>TRBJ2-5|TRBV4-3|15|NA|TRBD1
TGCGCCAGCAGCCAAGATCGTCAGGGGGAAGAGACCCAGTACTTC
CASSQDRQGEETQYF
>TRBJ2-2|TRBV3-1|14|few|NA
TGTGCCAGCAGCCGAGGTGGCGGCGCCGGGGAGCTGTTTTTT
CASSRGGGAGELFF
>TRBJ2-7|TRBV20-1|15|NA|NA
TGCAGTGCTAGAGACCCAGGGGGGGATCCCTACGAGCAGTACTTC
CSARDPGGDPYEQYF